This T cell receptor (beta chain) was captured by sequencing in a study of regulatory T cells in long-lasting Graves disease. Time point here: persistent/refractory GD, antithyroid drugs over 5 years with positive TRAb. From RNA extracted from PBMCs, the TCR library was made. An endocrinology department located in Xi'an, China, was where the patients came from. Study-wide results and caveats: Thyroid tissue went unstudied; only peripheral blood was examined.

CDR3 length: 14 amino acids. V lost 0 bases and J lost 10, with 10 bases in between. Germline values: CDR1 MNHEY, CDR2 SVGEGT. This clonotype was seen repeatedly, ten times or more. Its antigen is undetermined. CDR3 regions were amplified by Arm-PCR using iRepertoire HTBI primers to build TCR beta libraries. Each CDR3 protein is one row after TCRdb ran MiXCR on the multiplex PCR reads. The table records around 400,000 distinct CDR3 sequences, approximately 22% of them present only once. The sequencing here drew on peripheral blood mononuclear cells (PBMCs), taken when the disease was refractory, from a patient treated with antithyroid drugs. This receptor was obtained from a female donor with Graves disease. The rearrangement uses TRBV6-2 or TRBV6-3 and TRBJ1-6, with D perhaps matching TRBD1 (5 bases). CDR3 in amino acids: CASSYSQGGSPLHF. The CDR3 coding sequence is TGTGCCAGCAGTTACTCGCAGGGTGGATCACCCCTCCACTTT.